The 20 T cell receptor beta chains below come from one sample, sequenced in a study of vaccination effects on CD4 cells after COVID-19. Assay used: immunoSEQ multiplex PCR; TCRdb lists only in-frame clones, some missing. The sample yields 55,000 to 70,000 clones, under 85% seen once. These TCRs' antigens remain unknown. Pools of viral peptides were used by the ViraFEST assay to expand antigen-specific CD4+ T cells ahead of sequencing. Cultured cells yielded isolated CD4+ T cells after 10 to 11 days. Each participant received a vaccine that was either BNT162b2 or mRNA-1273, given as two doses. This specimen was CD4+ T cells from PBMCs cultured with HCoV-OC43 spike peptides, taken after COVID-19 vaccination. Subset described: HCoV-OC43 spike overlapping peptide pool stimulation. The receptor set was obtained from a human donor who received a COVID-19 vaccine.

The CDR3: CASSYPGNTEAFF. The CDR3 bases are TGTGCCAGCAGTTACCCGGGGAACACTGAAGCTTTCTTT. The genes are TRBV6-6 and TRBJ1-1; D remains unclear. V was trimmed by 2 bases and J by 1 base, leaving 5 bases between them. This CDR3 is built from 13 residues. Germline V lookup: CDR1 MNHNY, CDR2 SVGAGI (reference sequence).

The chain uses TRBV7-8 and TRBJ1-2, with D tentatively TRBD1 (6 bases). This CDR3 comprises 15 residues. Germline loops: CDR1 SGHVS, CDR2 FQNEAQ. Trimming left V 5 bases short and J 3 bases short, with 16 bases between. The CDR3 region has the DNA TGTGCCAGCAGCCTGCGGGACACCAACCACTATGGCTACACCTTC. The encoded protein is CASSLRDTNHYGYTF. Full variable domain (missing parts from reference TRBV7-8 and TRBJ1-2): GAGVSQSPRYKVAKRGQDVALRCDPISGHVSLFWYQQALGQGPEFLTYFQNEAQLDKSGLPSDRFFAERPEGSVSTLKIQRTQQEDSAVYLCASSLRDTNHYGYTFGSGTRLTVV.

This chain uses TRBV2 with TRBJ2-2; TRBD1 matches 10 bases. Germline CDR1 and CDR2: SNHLY and FYNNEI. With 6 bases clipped from V and 4 bases from J, the junction kept 8 bases outside the gene matches. This CDR3 comprises 16 residues. CDR3 loop: CASSFGQGVGTGELFF. DNA for the CDR3: TGTGCCAGCAGCTTTGGACAGGGGGTGGGCACCGGGGAGCTGTTTTTT.

This chain joins TRBV30 and TRBJ1-6; D might be TRBD1 (5 bases). V gave up 3 bases and J gave up 10 bases, with 13 bases separating them. From germline, CDR1 is GTSNPN and CDR2 SVGIG (reference sequence). The CDR3 is 13 residues long. The DNA for the CDR3 is TGTGCCTGGAGAGAACAGACAGACTCACCCCTCCACTTT. Translated: CAWREQTDSPLHF. The variable domain in full, completed from reference TRBV30 and TRBJ1-6, reads SQTIHQWPATLVQPVGSPLSLECTVEGTSNPNLYWYRQAAGRGLQLLFYSVGIGQISSEVPQNLSASRPQDRQFILSSKKLLLSDSGFYLCAWREQTDSPLHFGNGTRLTVT.

Concerning this clone itself: Other DNA sequences within the sample encode an identical CDR3. The V call is TRBV10-3, the J call TRBJ2-2; TRBD1 aligns across 8 bases. The CDR3 has 14 residues. V was pared by 10 bases and J by 4 bases, with 8 bases of the junction left unmatched. Germline V gene lookup returns CDR1 ENHRY and CDR2 SYGVKD. The CDR3 region is CATVGTGITGELFF. The CDR3 nucleotides are TGTGCCACCGTGGGGACAGGCATCACCGGGGAGCTGTTTTTT.

V usage is TRBV10-2 and J usage is TRBJ2-5, with TRBD1 as a possible D gene (5 bases). The CDR3 spans 14 residues. V was clipped by 5 bases and J by 3 bases, with 13 bases between them. Per the germline V gene, CDR1 is WSHSY and CDR2 is SAAADI. CDR3 coding DNA: TGCGCCAGCAGTTGGCAGGGAAGGGAAGAGACCCAGTACTTC. It specifies CASSWQGREETQYF.

The V and J genes are TRBV6-5 and TRBJ2-2, with 11 positions matching TRBD1. CDR3 length: 14 residues. Germline values: CDR1 MNHEY, CDR2 SVGAGI. V shed 5 bases and J 5 bases; nucleotides not matched to a gene: 1. This CDR3 reads CASSRDRGTGELFF. The CDR3 coding sequence is TGTGCCAGCAGTAGGGACAGGGGGACCGGGGAGCTGTTTTTT.

V is TRBV5-1 and J is TRBJ2-1, with D unclear. V dropped 5 bases and J dropped 1 base, with 10 bases sitting between them. The CDR3 extends over 14 amino acids. The germline CDR1 and CDR2 sequences are SGHRS and YFSETQ. CDR3 nucleotides: TGCGCCAGCAGAGGAGCCGATTCCTACAATGAGCAGTTCTTC. Translation gives CASRGADSYNEQFF. Full variable domain (remainder filled in from reference TRBV5-1 and TRBJ2-1): KAGVTQTPRYLIKTRGQQVTLSCSPISGHRSVSWYQQTPGQGLQFLFEYFSETQRNKGNFPGRFSGRQFSNSRSEMNVSTLELGDSALYLCASRGADSYNEQFFGPGTRLTVL.

This rearrangement joins TRBV12-3 or TRBV12-4 to TRBJ2-1; D is perhaps TRBD1 (5 bases). Trimming shortened V by 4 bases and J by 10 bases, and 8 bases separated the two germline ends. CDR3 size: 11 residues. CDR3 DNA sequence: TGTGCCAGCAGTTCCCGGACAGAGCAGTTCTTC. Protein product: CASSSRTEQFF.

The V and J genes are TRBV6-1 and TRBJ1-2; D might be TRBD1 (5 bases). The germline V and J ends were trimmed by 2 bases and 7 bases, with 14 bases remaining between them. The CDR3 covers 14 residues. Germline V gene sequence: CDR1 MNHNS, CDR2 SASEGT. In DNA form, the CDR3 reads TGTGCCAGCAGTGAATTAGGGACGGCTTCTGGCTACACCTTC. Translation gives CASSELGTASGYTF.

The chain combines TRBV10-2 with TRBJ1-6; D unclear. V gave up 2 bases and J gave up 14 bases, with 10 bases separating them. Germline V gene lookup returns CDR1 WSHSY and CDR2 SAAADI. The CDR3 is 12 amino acids. This chain's CDR3 is CASSEPGKSLHF. The CDR3 nucleotides read TGCGCCAGCAGTGAGCCCGGTAAATCCCTCCACTTT.

The rearrangement uses TRBV11-2 and TRBJ2-6; D may be TRBD1 or TRBD2 (6 bases each). Germline-derived CDR1 and CDR2 are SGHAT and FQNNGV. The CDR3 is made up of 19 amino acids. V was pared by 5 bases and J by 0 bases, with 20 bases between. CDR3 DNA sequence: TGTGCCAGCAGCCTTAGGGGGGACCTATCCACCTCTGGGGCCAACGTCCTGACTTTC. Its translation: CASSLRGDLSTSGANVLTF.

Written as DNA, the CDR3 is TGTGCCAGCAGCCCTCTCGGGGATCAGCCCCAGCATTTT. Translated, it gives CASSPLGDQPQHF. The V gene is TRBV5-8, the J gene TRBJ1-5, with D unclear. CDR1 SGHTS and CDR2 YDEGEE come from the germline V gene. This CDR3 contains 13 residues. V shed 4 bases and J shed 5 bases, with 10 bases lying between them.

This clone has a handful of counts. This chain connects TRBV5-1 to TRBJ1-2; D not resolved. Germline V gives CDR1 SGHRS, CDR2 YFSETQ. The V and J ends lost 1 base and 2 bases respectively, with 6 bases between them. The CDR3 extends over 13 amino acids. DNA for the CDR3: TGCGCCAGCAGCTTGTCCCCCAACTATGGCTACACCTTC. It is translated as CASSLSPNYGYTF.

This clone was observed a single time. The chain is built from TRBV6-1 and TRBJ1-5; no definite D call. Germline V lookup: CDR1 MNHNS, CDR2 SASEGT. V lost 2 bases, J lost 0 bases, and 14 bases lay in between. CDR3 length: 17 amino acids. CDR3 in DNA: TGTGCCAGCAGTGAAATTTTTATAGGTGTTAGCAATCAGCCCCAGCATTTT. Encoded protein: CASSEIFIGVSNQPQHF.

The chain carries TRBV18 and TRBJ1-2; perhaps TRBD1 as D (6 bases). Germline loops: CDR1 KGHSH, CDR2 LQKENI. The CDR3 consists of 15 residues. Trimming pared 2 bases from V and 8 bases from J, leaving 18 bases between. DNA of the CDR3: TGTGCCAGCTCACCATCGGGGGGGCGAGTTCGCGGCTACACCTTC. This codes for CASSPSGGRVRGYTF.

A few counts support this clone. This chain joins TRBV19 and TRBJ1-2; TRBD1 matches at 8 bases. V lost 4 bases, J lost 0 bases, and 7 bases stayed unmatched. This CDR3 has 16 residues. In germline, CDR1 is LNHDA, CDR2 SQIVND (reference sequence). The CDR3 is CASSRDRSTSNYGYTF. CDR3 DNA: TGTGCCAGTAGTAGGGACAGGAGCACATCTAACTATGGCTACACCTTC.

The chain couples TRBV7-2 to TRBJ2-3, with 7 bases aligning to TRBD1. The CDR3 spans 15 residues. Germline V lookup: CDR1 SGHTA, CDR2 FQGNSA. Trimming at V came to 5 bases and at J to 7 bases, leaving 12 bases not matched to a gene. As DNA, the CDR3 is TGTGCCAGCAGCGTTGACAGGGTTCTTTCAAATACGCAGTATTTT. Encoded protein: CASSVDRVLSNTQYF.

A few counts support this clone. CDR3 in amino acids: CASSLDGTKNIQYF. The CDR3 region has the DNA TGTGCCAGCAGTTTGGACGGAACCAAAAACATTCAGTACTTC. The rearrangement joins TRBV28 to TRBJ2-4; D remains ambiguous. V lost 3 bases and J lost 2, with 8 bases in between. Looked up from germline, CDR1 is MDHEN and CDR2 is SYDVKM. The CDR3 contains 14 residues.

The V gene is TRBV24-1, the J gene TRBJ2-4; D remains unclear. Trimming left V 7 bases short and J 2 bases short, with 14 bases between. The CDR3 spans 15 residues. Germline-derived CDR1 and CDR2 are KGHDR and SFDVKD. CDR3 region: CATRDRVGPKNIQYF. The DNA of the CDR3 is TGTGCCACCAGAGACCGAGTCGGGCCCAAAAACATTCAGTACTTC.